A single sample is the source of the 5 T cell receptor beta chains below, sequenced in a study of T cell responses to AZD1222 COVID-19 vaccine. Profiled with immunoSEQ multiplex PCR; TCRdb holds only in-frame clones, not every one. The sample consists of about 140,000 clones, 92% of them appearing once. Sequenced here: peripheral blood, sampled 28 days after the second AZD1222 dose. The receptors here all came from an adult who received the AZD1222 COVID-19 vaccine.

The V gene is TRBV4-1, the J gene TRBJ1-5; D is possibly TRBD1 (5 bases). The CDR3 is 16 residues long. CDR1 is MGHRA and CDR2 is YSYEKL in the germline V gene. V was cut by 4 bases and J by 4 bases, with 17 bases left in between. The CDR3 region is CASSPQSGGTNQPQHF. CDR3 DNA sequence: TGCGCCAGCAGCCCTCAGTCGGGTGGGACTAATCAGCCCCAGCATTTT.

The genes are TRBV14 and TRBJ1-2; D is perhaps TRBD1 (5 bases). This CDR3 is 13 amino acids long. CDR1 and CDR2 from the germline V gene are SGHDN and FVKESK. Trimming cost V 8 bases and J 4 bases, with 14 bases left between them. The CDR3 region is CASLRETRYGYTF. CDR3 sequence (DNA): TGTGCCAGCCTCAGGGAGACGCGCTATGGCTACACCTTC.

The V call is TRBV7-8, the J call TRBJ2-7; unclear D gene. Germline V gene data show CDR1 as SGHVS and CDR2 as FQNEAQ. The CDR3 loop spans 14 amino acids. Trimming removed 2 bases at V and 2 bases at J, with 10 bases between. The DNA of the CDR3 is TGTGCCAGCAGCTTAACCAAGATCGCCTACGAGCAGTACTTC. Its protein is CASSLTKIAYEQYF.

The CDR3 DNA sequence: TGTGCCAGCAGCTCCTCCACAAACACTGAAGCTTTCTTT. Translation gives CASSSSTNTEAFF. The rearrangement uses TRBV9 and TRBJ1-1; D is undetermined. The CDR3 extends over 13 amino acids. Trimming took 4 bases from V and 2 from J, leaving 9 bases between them. Germline lookup yields CDR1 SGDLS and CDR2 YYNGEE.

The rearrangement joins TRBV7-2 to TRBJ2-7; a weak D match, TRBD2 (6 bases). Trimming took off 1 base at V and 2 bases at J, with 12 bases between the two ends. This CDR3 spans 15 amino acids. Germline V lookup: CDR1 SGHTA, CDR2 FQGNSA. CDR3 protein: CASSLGGGTTYEQYF. The CDR3 DNA follows: TGTGCCAGCAGCTTAGGTGGCGGGACGACCTACGAGCAGTACTTC.